This T cell receptor beta chain was sequenced during a study of response to subunit inactivated influenza vaccine. The study's findings and limits: That few new T cells are recruited by each seasonal influenza vaccination was the authors' suggestion.

To note about this clonotype: Its antigen remains unidentified.

With 1 base clipped from V and 1 base from J, the junction kept 9 bases outside the gene matches. CDR3 length: 17 amino acids. Germline CDR1 and CDR2: DFQATT and SNEGSKA (reference sequence). TCRdb re-analysed the RT-PCR reads in MiXCR, keeping a single row per CDR3 protein. The sample holds about 620,000 distinct CDR3 sequences; about 10% are singletons and the top ten take around 9.6%. This chain uses TRBV20-1 with TRBJ2-1; 8 nucleotides match TRBD2. Material: PBMCs from blood, obtained on the day of vaccination. The source is a man in his fifties or sixties who received an inactivated influenza vaccine. The CDR3 bases are TGCAGTGCTAGAGTGGGCGGGAGGCCAACTTCCTACAATGAGCAGTTCTTC. As protein: CSARVGGRPTSYNEQFF.